Included here is one T cell receptor (beta chain) sequence, with context. Antigen unknown. Purified naive CD4+ T cells were depleted of CD25+ Tregs. Constant-region reverse primers amplified full-length variable regions, followed by semi-nested Nested Universal Primer A PCR. TCRdb used MiXCR to reprocess the 5' RACE reads, holding one entry per CDR3 protein. This repertoire shows 45,000 to 55,000 distinct CDR3 sequences, 24% found once; its top ten account for approximately 3.3%. Study results and caveats: Larger-cohort validation covered only one TCR beta V-J rearrangement.

Sequences were obtained from tumor-infiltrating naive CD4+ T cells sorted from the breast tumor. Regarding subset: naive CD4+ T cells, CD4+CD45RA+CD25-. The source is a female donor with breast cancer.

CDR3 region: CASRPGGYSYEQYF. CDR3 coding DNA: TGTGCCAGCAGGCCGGGCGGCTACTCCTACGAGCAGTACTTC. The rearrangement joins TRBV7-2 to TRBJ2-7; D uncertain. Germline V gene lookup returns CDR1 SGHTA and CDR2 FQGNSA. The germline V and J ends were trimmed by 6 bases and 0 bases, with 12 bases remaining between them. The CDR3 totals 14 residues.